This TCR beta chain was sequenced during a study of shared clonotypes between healthy human individuals. An assay was performed, and its level was deep. Researchers divided each subset's genomic DNA evenly across several immunoSEQ plates. Assay used: immunoSEQ multiplex PCR; TCRdb lists only in-frame clones, some missing. This table has fewer than 1.8 million clones, approximately 98.5% appearing once. Germline V CDR1 and CDR2: MDHEN, SYDVKM. After removal of 5 bases from V and 2 bases from J, the junction contained 2 bases not matched to a gene. The CDR3 loop spans 15 amino acids. Of note for this clone: Its target is not known.

Findings of the study overall: Specimens sampled were limited to blood, with tissue repertoires likely differing. Sequencing depth was a factor that was expected to affect clonotype sharing among donors.

The TCR comes from a man aged 30 to 39 in good health. The rearrangement joins TRBV28 to TRBJ2-7, with TRBD2 matching 14 bases. The sequenced sample consisted of naive CD4+ T cells sorted from blood. Subset specified: CD45RA+ positively selected. The CDR3 nucleotides read TGTGCCAGCAGTCCGACTAGCGGGAGGGCCTACGAGCAGTACTTC. Encoded protein: CASSPTSGRAYEQYF.